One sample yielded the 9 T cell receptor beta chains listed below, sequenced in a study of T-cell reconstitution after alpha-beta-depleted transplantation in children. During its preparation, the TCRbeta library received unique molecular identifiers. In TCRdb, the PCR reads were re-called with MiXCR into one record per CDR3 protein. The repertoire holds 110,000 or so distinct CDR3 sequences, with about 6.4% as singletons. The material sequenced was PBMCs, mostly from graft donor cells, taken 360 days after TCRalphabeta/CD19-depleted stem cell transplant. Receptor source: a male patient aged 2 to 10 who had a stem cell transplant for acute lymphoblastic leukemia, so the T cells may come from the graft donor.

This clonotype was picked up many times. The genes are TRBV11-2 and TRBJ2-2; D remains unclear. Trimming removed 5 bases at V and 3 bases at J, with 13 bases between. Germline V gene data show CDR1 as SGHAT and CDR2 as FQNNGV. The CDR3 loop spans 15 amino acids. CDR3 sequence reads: CASSPFVSHTGELFF. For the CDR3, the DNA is TGTGCCAGCAGCCCCTTCGTGTCACACACCGGGGAGCTGTTTTTT.

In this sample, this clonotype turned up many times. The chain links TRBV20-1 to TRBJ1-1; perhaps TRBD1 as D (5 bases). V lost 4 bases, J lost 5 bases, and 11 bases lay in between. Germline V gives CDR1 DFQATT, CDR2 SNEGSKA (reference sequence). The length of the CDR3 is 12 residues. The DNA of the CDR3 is TGCAGTGCTACAGGGAGTTGGACTGAAGCTTTCTTT. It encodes CSATGSWTEAFF.

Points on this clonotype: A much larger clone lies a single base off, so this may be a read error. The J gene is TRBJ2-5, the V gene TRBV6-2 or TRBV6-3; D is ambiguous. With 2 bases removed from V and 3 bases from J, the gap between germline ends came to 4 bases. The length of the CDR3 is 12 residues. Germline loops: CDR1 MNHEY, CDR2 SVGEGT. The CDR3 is CASSYPEETQYF. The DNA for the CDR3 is TGTGCCAGCAGTTACCCGGAAGAGACCCAGTACTTC.

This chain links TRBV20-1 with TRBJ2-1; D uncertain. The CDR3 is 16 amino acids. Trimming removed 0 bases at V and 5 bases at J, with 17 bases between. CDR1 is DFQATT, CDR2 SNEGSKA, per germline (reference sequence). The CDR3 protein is CSARDSRGSNHNEQFF. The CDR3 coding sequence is TGCAGTGCTAGAGATTCCCGTGGAAGCAACCACAATGAGCAGTTCTTC.

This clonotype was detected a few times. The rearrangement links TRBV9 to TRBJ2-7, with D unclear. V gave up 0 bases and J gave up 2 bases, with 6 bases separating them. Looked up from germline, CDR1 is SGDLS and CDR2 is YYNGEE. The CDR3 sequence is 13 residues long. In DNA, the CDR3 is TGTGCCAGCAGCGTAGGGAGTACCTACGAGCAGTACTTC. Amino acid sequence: CASSVGSTYEQYF. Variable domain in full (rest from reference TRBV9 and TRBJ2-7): DSGVTQTPKHLITATGQRVTLRCSPRSGDLSVYWYQQSLDQGLQFLIQYYNGEERAKGNILERFSAQQFPDLHSELNLSSLELGDSALYFCASSVGSTYEQYFGPGTRLTVT.

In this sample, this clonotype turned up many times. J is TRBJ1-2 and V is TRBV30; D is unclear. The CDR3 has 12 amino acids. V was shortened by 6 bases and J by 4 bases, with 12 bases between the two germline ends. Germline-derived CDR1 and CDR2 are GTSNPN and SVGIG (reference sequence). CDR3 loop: CACTTGSYGYTF. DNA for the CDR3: TGTGCCTGTACAACCGGTTCCTATGGCTACACCTTC.

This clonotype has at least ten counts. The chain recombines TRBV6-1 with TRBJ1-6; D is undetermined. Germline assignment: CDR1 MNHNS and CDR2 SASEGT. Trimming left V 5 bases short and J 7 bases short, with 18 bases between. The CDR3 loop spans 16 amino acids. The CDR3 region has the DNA TGTGCCAGCAGTCCGCATTTTGGGCTCCAGAATTCACCCCTCCACTTT. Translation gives CASSPHFGLQNSPLHF.

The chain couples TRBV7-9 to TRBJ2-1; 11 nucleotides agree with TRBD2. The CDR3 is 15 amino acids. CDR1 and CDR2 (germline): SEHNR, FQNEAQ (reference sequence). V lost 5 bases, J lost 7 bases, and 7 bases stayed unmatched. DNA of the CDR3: TGTGCCAGCAGCCCCTTAGCGGGAGGGCGGAATGAGCAGTTCTTC. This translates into CASSPLAGGRNEQFF.

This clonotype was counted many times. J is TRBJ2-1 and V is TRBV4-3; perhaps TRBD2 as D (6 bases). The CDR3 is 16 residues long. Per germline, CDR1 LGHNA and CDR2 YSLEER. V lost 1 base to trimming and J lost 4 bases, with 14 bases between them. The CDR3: CASSQVWLADYNEQFF. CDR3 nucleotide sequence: TGCGCCAGCAGCCAAGTGTGGTTAGCGGATTACAATGAGCAGTTCTTC.